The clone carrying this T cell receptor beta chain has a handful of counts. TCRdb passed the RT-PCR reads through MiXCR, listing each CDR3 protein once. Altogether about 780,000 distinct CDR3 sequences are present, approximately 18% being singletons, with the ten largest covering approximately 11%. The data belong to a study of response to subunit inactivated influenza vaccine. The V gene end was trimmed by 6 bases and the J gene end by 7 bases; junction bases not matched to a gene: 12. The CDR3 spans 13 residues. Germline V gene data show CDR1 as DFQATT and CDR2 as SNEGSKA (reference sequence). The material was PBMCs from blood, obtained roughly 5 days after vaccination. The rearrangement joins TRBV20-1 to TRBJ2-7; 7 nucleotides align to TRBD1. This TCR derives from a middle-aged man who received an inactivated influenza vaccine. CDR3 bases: TGCAGTGCCGACGCGGACAGGTTCGGGGAGCAGTACTTC. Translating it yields CSADADRFGEQYF.